The sequence of this TCR beta chain was determined in a study of T cells in Graves' hyperthyroidism and ophthalmopathy. CDR1 and CDR2 from the germline V gene are MNHEY and SVGEGT. CDR3 length: 16 amino acids. The trim removed 7 bases at V and 5 bases at J, leaving 13 bases unmatched. RNA transcripts were the template for amplifying TCR beta CDR3 regions. The HTBI primer set drove a first-round RT-PCR of the TCR CDR3. TCRdb used MiXCR to reprocess the multiplex PCR reads, holding one entry per CDR3 protein. Of roughly 520,000 distinct CDR3 sequences listed, around a quarter were seen once; the top ten hold over 9%. The table lists this clonotype with many counts. Patients with ophthalmopathy all had a Clinical Activity Score of at least 3, a NOSPECS grade of at least 4 and duration under 3 months. Diagnoses were made from clinical symptoms, serum measures (thyroxine and TRAb), thyroid ultrasound and orbital computed tomography. Fresh peripheral blood, approximately 9.6 ml, yielded the PBMCs.

The TCR sequence derives from a woman in her 30s with Graves' ophthalmopathy. The sequenced material came from blood. The chain is built from TRBV6-2 or TRBV6-3 and TRBJ1-1, with 10 bases fitting TRBD1. The CDR3 region has the DNA TGTGCCAGCAACCCAGGCGGAGACAGGGGGCGGACTGAAGCTTTCTTT. It encodes CASNPGGDRGRTEAFF.